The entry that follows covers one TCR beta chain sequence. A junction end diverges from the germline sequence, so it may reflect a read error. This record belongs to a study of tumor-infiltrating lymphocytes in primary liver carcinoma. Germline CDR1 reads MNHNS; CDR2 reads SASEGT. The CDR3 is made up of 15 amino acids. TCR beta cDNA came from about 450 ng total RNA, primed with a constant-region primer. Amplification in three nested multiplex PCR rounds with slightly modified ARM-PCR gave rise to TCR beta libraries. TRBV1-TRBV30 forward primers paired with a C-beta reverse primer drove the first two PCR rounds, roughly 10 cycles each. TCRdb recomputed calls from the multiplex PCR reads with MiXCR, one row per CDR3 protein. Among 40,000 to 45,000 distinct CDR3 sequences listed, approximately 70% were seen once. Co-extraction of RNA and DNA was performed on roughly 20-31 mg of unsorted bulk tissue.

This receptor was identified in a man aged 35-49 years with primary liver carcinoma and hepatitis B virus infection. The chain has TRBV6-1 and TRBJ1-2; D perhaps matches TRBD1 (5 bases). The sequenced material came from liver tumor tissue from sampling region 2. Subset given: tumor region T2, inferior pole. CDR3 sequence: CASSESAEGYDCYIF. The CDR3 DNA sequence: TGTGCCAGCAGCGAGAGCGCCGAGGGGTACGATTGCTACATCTTC.